A single sample gave rise to the 10 T cell receptor beta chains below, sequenced in a study of vaccination and CD4 T cells after COVID-19. Their cognate antigens are unknown. Treatment denoted: roughly 10-day PBMC culture with coronavirus spike peptide pools or control peptides (ViraFEST assay). Researchers used the Oncomine TCR Beta short-read assay to sequence DNA from cultured CD4+ T cells. One entry per CDR3 protein results from TCRdb running MiXCR on the PCR reads. Of 15,000 to 20,000 distinct CDR3 sequences in the sample, 25% to 30% are singletons; the top ten hold more than 15%. The sample comprised cultured CD4+ T cells from blood. All receptors come from a human donor with COVID-19.

This clonotype was counted between two and nine times. The V call is TRBV2, the J call TRBJ1-2; 7 bases agree with TRBD1. From germline, CDR1 is SNHLY and CDR2 FYNNEI. The CDR3 is made up of 18 amino acids. Losses at the gene ends were 3 bases for V and 3 bases for J; bases not matched to a gene: 16. CDR3 protein: CASSERGGPGGLDYGYTF. CDR3 DNA sequence: TGTGCCAGCAGTGAGAGGGGGGGGCCAGGGGGTTTGGACTATGGCTACACCTTC. Full variable domain (remainder filled in from reference TRBV2 and TRBJ1-2): EPEVTQTPSHQVTQMGQEVILRCVPISNHLYFYWYRQILGQKVEFLVSFYNNEISEKSEIFDDQFSVERPDGSNFTLKIRSTKLEDSAMYFCASSERGGPGGLDYGYTFGSGTRLTVV.

The gene calls are TRBV7-9 and TRBJ2-5; D is uncertain. V dropped 0 bases and J dropped 0 bases, with 5 bases sitting between them. This CDR3 has 14 residues. Germline CDR1 is SEHNR and CDR2 is FQNEAQ (reference sequence). CDR3 DNA: TGTGCCAGCAGCTTAGCGGTAAACCAAGAGACCCAGTACTTC. Translated, it gives CASSLAVNQETQYF.

This clonotype has only a few counts. V and J are TRBV2 and TRBJ2-6; possible D gene TRBD1, 5 bases. V lost 6 bases and J lost 1, with 7 bases in between. This CDR3 comprises 14 residues. Germline V gene sequence: CDR1 SNHLY, CDR2 FYNNEI. The CDR3 DNA reads as TGTGCCAGCAGAAGACAGTCTGGGGCCAACGTCCTGACTTTC. Translating gives CASRRQSGANVLTF.

This clonotype was recorded only once. V is TRBV30 and J is TRBJ2-5; D uncertain. CDR1 is GTSNPN, CDR2 SVGIG, per germline (reference sequence). Trimming removed 2 bases from V and 2 bases from J, with 9 bases in between. The CDR3 sequence is 13 residues long. The CDR3 protein is CAWSSSEQETQYF. CDR3 DNA: TGTGCCTGGAGTTCCTCAGAACAAGAGACCCAGTACTTC.

The rearrangement uses TRBV2 and TRBJ2-1; D is perhaps TRBD2 (6 bases). The CDR3 sequence is 14 residues long. Trimming left V 9 bases short and J 0 bases short, with 12 bases between. The V gene's germline CDR1 is SNHLY and CDR2 FYNNEI. The CDR3, as DNA: TGTGCCAGTGCTACTAGCTCCTCCTACAATGAGCAGTTCTTC. Translation gives CASATSSSYNEQFF.

In its sample, this clonotype was seen a few times. J is TRBJ1-5 and V is TRBV7-9; D perhaps matches TRBD1 (6 bases). The V and J ends lost 2 bases and 4 bases respectively, with 12 bases between them. This CDR3 region has 15 residues. CDR1 is SEHNR, CDR2 FQNEAQ, per germline (reference sequence). CDR3 DNA sequence: TGTGCCAGCAGCTTATCCGGGGGCCGGAATCAGCCCCAGCATTTT. This gives the protein CASSLSGGRNQPQHF.

The table lists this clonotype with a few counts. This chain uses TRBV20-1 with TRBJ1-6; D remains ambiguous. Looked up from germline, CDR1 is DFQATT and CDR2 is SNEGSKA (reference sequence). The V end was cut by 3 bases, the J end by 14 bases, with 11 bases between. The CDR3 runs to 11 residues. The CDR3 sequence is CSASLGEALHF. CDR3 nucleotide sequence: TGCAGTGCTAGCCTTGGGGAGGCCCTCCACTTT.

The rearrangement uses TRBV6-5 and TRBJ1-3; D remains unclear. The V gene lost 4 bases and the J gene lost 1 base, with 11 bases spanning the gap. CDR1 is MNHEY, CDR2 SVGAGI, per germline. This CDR3 comprises 15 residues. The CDR3 sequence is CASSSPTFSGNTIYF. The CDR3 nucleotides read TGTGCCAGCAGTTCCCCTACATTTTCTGGAAACACCATATATTTT.

This clonotype was picked up a small number of times. The chain carries TRBV2 and TRBJ1-2; possibly TRBD1 for D (6 bases). Deletions cut 9 bases from V and 8 bases from J, with 19 bases between. CDR1 SNHLY and CDR2 FYNNEI come from the germline V gene. The CDR3 covers 13 residues. CDR3 sequence: CARILPGAGGYTF. The CDR3 coding sequence is TGTGCCAGGATCCTTCCAGGGGCCGGGGGCTACACCTTC. The whole variable domain, filled in from reference TRBV2 and TRBJ1-2, reads EPEVTQTPSHQVTQMGQEVILRCVPISNHLYFYWYRQILGQKVEFLVSFYNNEISEKSEIFDDQFSVERPDGSNFTLKIRSTKLEDSAMYFCARILPGAGGYTFGSGTRLTVV.

J is TRBJ2-7 and V is TRBV5-1; possible D gene TRBD2, 5 bases. CDR3 size: 13 residues. Trimming removed 0 bases at V and 9 bases at J, with 13 bases between. Germline V gene data show CDR1 as SGHRS and CDR2 as YFSETQ. CDR3 protein: CASSLAGVDAQYF. The CDR3 bases are TGCGCCAGCAGCTTGGCCGGGGTGGACGCGCAGTACTTC.